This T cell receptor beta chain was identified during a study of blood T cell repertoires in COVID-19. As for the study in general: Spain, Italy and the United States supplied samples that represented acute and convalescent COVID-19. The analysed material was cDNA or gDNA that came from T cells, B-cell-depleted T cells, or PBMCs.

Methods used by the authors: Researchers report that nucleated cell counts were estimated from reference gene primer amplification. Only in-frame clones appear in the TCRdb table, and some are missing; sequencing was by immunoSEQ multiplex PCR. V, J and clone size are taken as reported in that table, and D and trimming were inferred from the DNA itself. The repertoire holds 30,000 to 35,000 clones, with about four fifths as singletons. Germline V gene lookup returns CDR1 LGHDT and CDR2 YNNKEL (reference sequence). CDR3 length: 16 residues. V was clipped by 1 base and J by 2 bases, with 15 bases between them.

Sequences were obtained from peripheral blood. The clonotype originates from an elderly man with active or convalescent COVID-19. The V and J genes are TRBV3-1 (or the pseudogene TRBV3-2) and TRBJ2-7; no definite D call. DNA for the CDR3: TGTGCCAGCAGCCAAGTGGATAGCTCCCCGCCCTACGAGCAGTACTTC. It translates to CASSQVDSSPPYEQYF.